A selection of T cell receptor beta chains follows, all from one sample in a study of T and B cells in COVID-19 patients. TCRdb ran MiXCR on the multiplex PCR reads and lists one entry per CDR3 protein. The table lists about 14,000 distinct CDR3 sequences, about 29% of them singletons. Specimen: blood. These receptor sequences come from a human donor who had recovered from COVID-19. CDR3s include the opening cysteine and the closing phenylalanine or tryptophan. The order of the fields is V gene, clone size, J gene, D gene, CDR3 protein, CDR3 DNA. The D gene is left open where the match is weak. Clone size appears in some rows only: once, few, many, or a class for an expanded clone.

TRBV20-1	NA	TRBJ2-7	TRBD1	CSARQGQGFGYEQYF	TGCAGTGCTAGACAGGGACAGGGTTTTGGGTACGAGCAGTACTTC
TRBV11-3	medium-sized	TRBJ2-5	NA	CASSWGLGREISETQYF	TGTGCCAGCAGCTGGGGTCTGGGACGGGAGATAAGCGAGACCCAGTACTTC
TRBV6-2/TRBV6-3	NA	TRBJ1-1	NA	CASRNRQSNTEAFF	TGTGCCAGCAGGAACCGACAGTCGAACACTGAAGCTTTCTTT
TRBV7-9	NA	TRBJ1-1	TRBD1	CASSSRGGMNTEAFF	TGTGCCAGCAGCTCCAGGGGGGGTATGAACACTGAAGCTTTCTTT
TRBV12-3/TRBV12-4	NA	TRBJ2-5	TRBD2	CATSDALGLAEIQETQYF	TGTGCCACCAGTGACGCTCTAGGACTAGCGGAGATCCAAGAGACCCAGTACTTC
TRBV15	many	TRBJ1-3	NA	CATSSRQSGNTIYF	TGTGCCACCAGCAGCCGACAGTCTGGAAACACCATATATTTT
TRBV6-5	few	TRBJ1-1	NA	CASTLLSGTEAFF	TGTGCCAGCACGCTCTTGAGCGGCACTGAAGCTTTCTTT
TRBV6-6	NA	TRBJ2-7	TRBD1	CASTRGPSSALAYEQYF	TGTGCCAGCACGAGGGGGCCTAGCTCAGCCCTTGCCTACGAGCAGTACTTC
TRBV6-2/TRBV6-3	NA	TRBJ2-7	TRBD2	CASSSLAVYEQYF	TGTGCCAGCAGTTCACTAGCGGTCTACGAGCAGTACTTC
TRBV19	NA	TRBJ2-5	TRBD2	CASGTSGAQETQYF	TGTGCCAGTGGGACTAGCGGGGCTCAAGAGACCCAGTACTTC
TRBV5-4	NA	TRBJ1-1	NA	CASSFSTGTLNTEAFF	TGTGCCAGCAGCTTCTCGACCGGGACATTGAACACTGAAGCTTTCTTT
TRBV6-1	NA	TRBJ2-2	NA	CASSGLRTGELFF	TGTGCCAGCAGTGGTCTCCGCACCGGGGAGCTGTTTTTT
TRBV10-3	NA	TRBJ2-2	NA	CAISERQLNTGELFF	TGTGCCATCAGTGAAAGACAGCTGAACACCGGGGAGCTGTTTTTT
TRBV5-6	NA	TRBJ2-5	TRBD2	CASTARGGQETQYF	TGCGCCAGTACCGCCCGGGGGGGCCAAGAGACCCAGTACTTC
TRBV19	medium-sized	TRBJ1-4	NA	CASSEAGRGFFGEKLFF	TGTGCCAGTAGTGAGGCGGGAAGAGGATTCTTTGGCGAAAAACTGTTTTTT
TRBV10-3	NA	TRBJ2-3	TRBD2	CAIRGGVPTDTQYF	TGTGCCATCCGGGGGGGAGTACCCACAGATACGCAGTATTTT
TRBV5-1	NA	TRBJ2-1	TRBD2	CASSFSGGPYNEQFF	TGCGCCAGCAGCTTTAGCGGGGGCCCCTACAATGAGCAGTTCTTC